This TCR beta chain was found in a study of cytomegalovirus exposure and HLA in healthy donors. The assay was immunoSEQ multiplex PCR, and TCRdb's table has in-frame clones only and misses some. Of about 130,000 clones listed, around 94% were seen once; the top ten hold less than 1.5%. V was trimmed by 5 bases and J by 3 bases, leaving 13 bases between them. This CDR3 region has 15 residues. Germline CDR1 reads MNHEY; CDR2 reads SVGAGI. The rearrangement joins TRBV6-5 to TRBJ2-2, with a tentative D call TRBD1 (6 bases). The receptor comes from a young woman in good health and CMV-seronegative. The sample consisted of PBMCs. The DNA for the CDR3 is TGTGCCAGCAGTGCAGGGGTCCAACACACCGGGGAGCTGTTTTTT. It codes for CASSAGVQHTGELFF.